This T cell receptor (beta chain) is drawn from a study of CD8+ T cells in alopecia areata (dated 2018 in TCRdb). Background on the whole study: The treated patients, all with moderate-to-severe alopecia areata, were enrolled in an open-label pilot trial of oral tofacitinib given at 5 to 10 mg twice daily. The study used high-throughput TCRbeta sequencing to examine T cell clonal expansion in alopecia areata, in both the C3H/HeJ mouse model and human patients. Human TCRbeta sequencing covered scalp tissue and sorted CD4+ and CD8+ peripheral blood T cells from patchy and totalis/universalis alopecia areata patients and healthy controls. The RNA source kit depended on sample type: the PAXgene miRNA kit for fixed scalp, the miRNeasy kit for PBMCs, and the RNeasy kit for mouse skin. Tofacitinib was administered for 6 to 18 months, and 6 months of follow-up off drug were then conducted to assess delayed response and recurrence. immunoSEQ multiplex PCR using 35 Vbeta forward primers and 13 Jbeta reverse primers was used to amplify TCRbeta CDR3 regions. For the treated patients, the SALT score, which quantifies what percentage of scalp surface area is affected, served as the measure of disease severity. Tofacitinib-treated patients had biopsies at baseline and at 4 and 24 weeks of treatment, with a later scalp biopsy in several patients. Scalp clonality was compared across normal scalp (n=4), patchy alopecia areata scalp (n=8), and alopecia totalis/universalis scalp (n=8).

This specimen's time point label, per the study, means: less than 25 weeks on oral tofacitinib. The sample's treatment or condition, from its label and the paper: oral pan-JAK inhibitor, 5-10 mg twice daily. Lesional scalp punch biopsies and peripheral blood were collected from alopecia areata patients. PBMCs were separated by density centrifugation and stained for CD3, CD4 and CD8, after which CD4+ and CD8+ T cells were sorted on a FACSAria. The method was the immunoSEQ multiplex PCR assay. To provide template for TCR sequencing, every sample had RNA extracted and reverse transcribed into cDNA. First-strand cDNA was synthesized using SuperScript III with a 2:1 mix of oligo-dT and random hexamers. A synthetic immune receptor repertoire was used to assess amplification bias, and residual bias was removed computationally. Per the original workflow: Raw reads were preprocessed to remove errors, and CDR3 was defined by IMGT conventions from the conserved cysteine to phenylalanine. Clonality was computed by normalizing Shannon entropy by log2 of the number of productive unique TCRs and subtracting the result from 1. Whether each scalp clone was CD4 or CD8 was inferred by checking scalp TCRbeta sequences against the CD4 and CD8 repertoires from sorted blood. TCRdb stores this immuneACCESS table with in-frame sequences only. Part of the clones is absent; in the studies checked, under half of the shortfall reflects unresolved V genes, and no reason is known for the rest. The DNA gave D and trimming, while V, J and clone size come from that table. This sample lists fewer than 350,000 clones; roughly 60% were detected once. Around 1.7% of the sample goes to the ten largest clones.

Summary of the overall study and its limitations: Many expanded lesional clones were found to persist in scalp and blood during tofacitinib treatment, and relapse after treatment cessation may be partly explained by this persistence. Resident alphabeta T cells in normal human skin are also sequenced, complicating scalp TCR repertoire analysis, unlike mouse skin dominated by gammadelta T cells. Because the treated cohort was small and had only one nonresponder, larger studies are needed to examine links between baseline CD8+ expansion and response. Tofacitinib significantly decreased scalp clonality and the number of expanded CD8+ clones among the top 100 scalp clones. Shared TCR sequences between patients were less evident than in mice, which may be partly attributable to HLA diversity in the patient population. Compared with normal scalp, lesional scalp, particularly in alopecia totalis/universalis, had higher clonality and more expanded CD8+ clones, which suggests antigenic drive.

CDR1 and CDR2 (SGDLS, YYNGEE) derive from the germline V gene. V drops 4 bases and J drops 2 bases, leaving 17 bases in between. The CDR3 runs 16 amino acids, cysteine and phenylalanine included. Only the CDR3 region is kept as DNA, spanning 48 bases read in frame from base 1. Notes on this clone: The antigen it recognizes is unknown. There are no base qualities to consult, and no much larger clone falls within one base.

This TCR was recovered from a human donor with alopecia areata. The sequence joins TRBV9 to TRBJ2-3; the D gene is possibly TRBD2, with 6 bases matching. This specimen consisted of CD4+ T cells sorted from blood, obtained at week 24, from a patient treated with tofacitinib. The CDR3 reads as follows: CASSPGLTGDTDTQYF. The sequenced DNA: TGTGCCAGCAGCCCAGGACTAACGGGTGACACAGATACGCAGTATTTT.